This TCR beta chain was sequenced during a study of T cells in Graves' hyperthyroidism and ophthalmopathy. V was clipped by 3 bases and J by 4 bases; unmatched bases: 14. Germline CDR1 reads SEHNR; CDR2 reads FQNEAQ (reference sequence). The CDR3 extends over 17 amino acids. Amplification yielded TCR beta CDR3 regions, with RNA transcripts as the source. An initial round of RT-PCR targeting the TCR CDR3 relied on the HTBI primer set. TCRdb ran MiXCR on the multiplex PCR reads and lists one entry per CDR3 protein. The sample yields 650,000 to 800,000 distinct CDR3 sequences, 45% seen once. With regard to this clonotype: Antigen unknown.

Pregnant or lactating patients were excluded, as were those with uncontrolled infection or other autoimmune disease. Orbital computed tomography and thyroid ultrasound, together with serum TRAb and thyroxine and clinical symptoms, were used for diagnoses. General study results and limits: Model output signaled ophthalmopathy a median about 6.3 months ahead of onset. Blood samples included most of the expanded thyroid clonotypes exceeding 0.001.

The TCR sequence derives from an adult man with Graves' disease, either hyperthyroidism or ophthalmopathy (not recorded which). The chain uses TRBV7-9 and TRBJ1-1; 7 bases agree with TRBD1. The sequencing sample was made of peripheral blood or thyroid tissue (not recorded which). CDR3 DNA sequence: TGTGCCAGCAGCTTGGTTTTGGTGACAGGGTTGGGCACTGAAGCTTTCTTT. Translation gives CASSLVLVTGLGTEAFF. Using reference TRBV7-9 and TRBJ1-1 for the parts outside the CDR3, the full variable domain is DTGVSQNPRHKITKRGQNVTFRCDPISEHNRLYWYRQTLGQGPEFLTYFQNEAQLEKSRLLSDRFSAERPKGSFSTLEIQRTEQGDSAMYLCASSLVLVTGLGTEAFFGQGTRLTVV.